This T cell receptor beta chain stems from a study of T cells in Graves' hyperthyroidism and ophthalmopathy. At the level of the study: Peripheral blood was acquired at first diagnosis, ahead of any therapy whatsoever.

RNA transcripts provided the source from which TCR beta CDR3 regions were amplified. HTBI primers were employed in a first-round RT-PCR of the TCR CDR3. In TCRdb, the multiplex PCR reads were re-called with MiXCR into one record per CDR3 protein. The table lists nearly 600,000 distinct CDR3 sequences, around 14% of them singletons. Orbital computed tomography and thyroid ultrasound, together with serum TRAb and thyroxine and clinical symptoms, were used for diagnoses. Germline V gives CDR1 MNHEY, CDR2 SMNVEV (reference sequence). V gave up 7 bases and J gave up 3 bases, with 10 bases separating them. CDR3 length: 13 residues. This clonotype turned up a few times. The antigen remains unidentified. The study, taken as a whole, reports: Before onset, by a median of around six months, the model predicted ophthalmopathy. Ophthalmopathy and stable hyperthyroidism were told apart by a 13 V-J model.

The gene calls are TRBV27 and TRBJ2-1, with D maybe TRBD2 (5 bases). Sequenced sample: blood. This clonotype was sampled from a woman between 18 and 29 years old with Graves' ophthalmopathy. CDR3 region: CASMLGSYNEQFF. The CDR3 nucleotides are TGTGCCAGCATGTTAGGGAGCTACAATGAGCAGTTCTTC.